The rows below give T cell receptor beta chains drawn from one sample of a study of CD8 T cells in Susac syndrome. A single record per CDR3 protein comes from TCRdb applying MiXCR to the immunoSEQ multiplex PCR reads. The sample has 55,000 to 85,000 distinct CDR3 sequences; around 96% are singletons. The sample comprised CD4+ T cells from PBMCs. The origin of the receptors is a human donor with multiple sclerosis. Both conserved end residues are part of each CDR3. A D gene is named only where the DNA matches it firmly. Size is stated for part of the rows, as once, few or many counts, or as a class when the clone is expanded.

d_gene	j_gene	v_gene	abundance	CDR3nt	CDR3aa
TRBD2	TRBJ2-1	TRBV30	-	TGTGCCTGGAGCGCGGGACTAGCGGGGGGGTCCGAGCAGTTCTTC	CAWSAGLAGGSEQFF
-	TRBJ2-2	TRBV19	-	TGTGCCAGTAAACCTTCTACGGGGGAGCTGTTTTTT	CASKPSTGELFF
-	TRBJ1-6	TRBV5-1	-	TGCGCCAGCAGCCTGGGTCGAGGGCTTAATTCACCCCTCCACTTT	CASSLGRGLNSPLHF
-	TRBJ1-1	TRBV29-1	-	TGCAGCGTCTCCCCCGGGCCCGGAAAGAGGAGGACTGAAGCTTTCTTT	CSVSPGPGKRRTEAFF
TRBD2	TRBJ2-3	TRBV20-1	-	TGCAGTGCTGAGACTAGCGGGGAGGGCACAGATACGCAGTATTTT	CSAETSGEGTDTQYF
-	TRBJ2-2	TRBV13	-	TGTGCCAGCAGCCTGGACTCCCGTGGCACCGGGGAGCTGTTTTTT	CASSLDSRGTGELFF
TRBD2	TRBJ2-1	TRBV30	-	TGTGCCTGGGTTTCCGGAGCGGGGAGCTCCTACAATGAGCAGTTCTTC	CAWVSGAGSSYNEQFF
-	TRBJ1-6	TRBV12-3/TRBV12-4	once	TGTGCCAGCAGTTTAGGGCAGCCTTCACCCCTCCACTTT	CASSLGQPSPLHF
-	TRBJ1-5	TRBV5-1	-	TGCGCCAGCAGCTCAGGGCTCAATCAGCCCCAGCATTTT	CASSSGLNQPQHF
-	TRBJ2-2	TRBV24-1	-	TGTGCCACCAGTGATTTTGGCACACCGAACACCGGGGAGCTGTTTTTT	CATSDFGTPNTGELFF
-	TRBJ2-7	TRBV4-1	-	TGCGCCAGCAGCCAAGACCCGGCGGGGGCCACCTACGAGCAGTACTTC	CASSQDPAGATYEQYF
-	TRBJ1-1	TRBV30	-	TGTGCCTGGAGTGGCCGGGGGATCACTGAAGCTTTCTTT	CAWSGRGITEAFF
-	TRBJ2-1	TRBV7-2	-	TGTGCCAGCAGCTTAGAAAGGCGGGATGAGCAGTTCTTC	CASSLERRDEQFF
-	TRBJ1-2	TRBV6-1	-	TGTGCCAGCACTAAACGGGGGCGACAGAGATCTAACTATGGCTACACCTTC	CASTKRGRQRSNYGYTF
-	TRBJ2-7	TRBV3-1	-	TGTGCCAGCAGCCAATTCCAGGTAAACTACGAGCAGTACTTC	CASSQFQVNYEQYF
-	TRBJ2-7	TRBV7-7	-	TGTGCTAGCAGCTTAGCCCCAGGTAACGAGCAGTACTTC	CASSLAPGNEQYF
TRBD2	TRBJ2-4	TRBV20-1	-	TGCAGTGCTAGAGATCGGAGGGGCCTAGCGGAAAACATTCAGTACTTC	CSARDRRGLAENIQYF
-	TRBJ1-6	TRBV7-2	-	TGTGCCAGCAGCTCATACAGCAATTCACCCCTCCACTTT	CASSSYSNSPLHF
-	TRBJ1-5	TRBV7-2	-	TGTGCCAGCAGCTTAGCGCTCAGAAATCAGCCCCAGCATTTT	CASSLALRNQPQHF
TRBD1	TRBJ2-4	TRBV28	-	TGTGCCAGCAGGGGACAGGGAATTTCTGCCAAAAACATTCAGTACTTC	CASRGQGISAKNIQYF
-	TRBJ2-7	TRBV7-9	few	TGTGCCAGCAGCCCTAGGGGGGCGTACGAGCAGTACTTC	CASSPRGAYEQYF
TRBD1	TRBJ1-6	TRBV29-1	-	TGCAGCGTCGGGGACAGAAATTCACCCCTCCACTTT	CSVGDRNSPLHF
-	TRBJ1-1	TRBV29-1	-	TGCAGCGTTGAACCACGACTCAGAAACACTGAAGCTTTCTTT	CSVEPRLRNTEAFF
-	TRBJ2-1	TRBV6-5	-	TGTGCCAGCAGCCAGGGCATTTCCTACAATGAGCAGTTCTTC	CASSQGISYNEQFF
-	TRBJ2-7	TRBV29-1	-	TGCAGCGTTGTTGACCTACAGGGACTAACCTTC	CSVVDLQGLTF